This T cell receptor beta chain was captured by sequencing in a study of PD-L1 blockade in urothelial cancer. About the research overall: Male sex and bladder-origin urothelial cancer were recorded for about 90% of the 29 patients. The authors examined blood 3 weeks (second dose) and 6 weeks after treatment start. Blood samples contained a median about 140,000 T cells.

Unmatched junction bases numbered 3, after V lost 1 base and J lost 6 bases. Germline-derived CDR1 and CDR2 are SGHAT and FQDESV (reference sequence). This CDR3 region has 15 residues. PCRs were each spiked with synthetic TCR analog templates. The assay was immunoSEQ multiplex PCR, and TCRdb's table has in-frame clones only and misses some. Seen here are tens of thousands of clones, 85% to 90% observed once, and the top ten hold around 1.8%. The sequencing here drew on PBMCs, taken around atezolizumab (anti-PD-L1) treatment. The receptor was isolated from a man in his sixties with urothelial cancer. This chain uses TRBV11-1 with TRBJ2-1, with 10 bases that match TRBD2. CDR3 nucleotides: TGTGCCAGCAGCTTAGGGAGCGGGGGGGCCAATGAGCAGTTCTTC. Translated, it gives CASSLGSGGANEQFF.